Following are 8 T cell receptor beta chains from one sample sequenced in a study of blood T cell repertoires in COVID-19. TCRdb keeps only in-frame clones here, not all; method: immunoSEQ multiplex PCR. The top ten hold roughly 6.6% of the sample, which has 70,000 to 95,000 clones, 85% to 95% seen once. Material: peripheral blood. These receptors were collected from an older woman with active COVID-19.

The chain carries TRBV24-1 and TRBJ2-1; D uncertain. CDR3 length: 12 amino acids. Germline CDR1 KGHDR, CDR2 SFDVKD. V was clipped by 1 base and J by 8 bases, with 5 bases between them. The CDR3 loop reads CATSDFIDEQFF. The CDR3 DNA reads TGTGCCACCAGTGATTTCATAGATGAGCAGTTCTTC.

This clone is a singleton in its sample. The CDR3 sequence: CASSLVSGYTGELFF. The CDR3 bases are TGTGCCAGCAGCTTAGTTTCAGGGTACACCGGGGAGCTGTTTTTT. The chain uses TRBV7-9 and TRBJ2-2, with a possible D match to TRBD1 (5 bases). Trimming stripped 1 base from V and 3 bases from J, with 9 bases between. The CDR3 is made up of 15 amino acids. CDR1 and CDR2 (germline): SEHNR, FQNEAQ (reference sequence).

This chain uses TRBV30 with TRBJ2-1; 8 positions match TRBD2. V lost 2 bases, J lost 2 bases, and 5 bases stayed unmatched. The CDR3 extends over 15 amino acids. The germline V gene has CDR1 GTSNPN and CDR2 SVGIG (reference sequence). CDR3 residues: CAWSRSGGPYNEQFF. CDR3 sequence (DNA): TGTGCCTGGAGTCGGAGCGGGGGCCCCTACAATGAGCAGTTCTTC.

The chain has TRBV6-2 or TRBV6-3 and TRBJ2-7, with TRBD2 matching over 7 bases. This CDR3 has 18 amino acids. Germline-derived CDR1 and CDR2 are MNHEY and SVGEGT. With V trimmed by 2 bases and J by 2 bases, 15 bases remained unmatched. CDR3 in DNA: TGTGCCAGCAGTTACCAACCCTTATCGGGAGGCGGAACCTACGAGCAGTACTTC. This sequence encodes CASSYQPLSGGGTYEQYF.

The genes are TRBV5-6 and TRBJ2-7; 11 nucleotides line up with TRBD2. Germline CDR1 is SGHDT and CDR2 is YYEEEE. This CDR3 spans 17 amino acids. The V gene end was trimmed by 3 bases and the J gene end by 7 bases; junction bases not matched to a gene: 15. CDR3 sequence reads: CASSSYLLAGGGGEQYF. CDR3 bases: TGTGCCAGCAGCTCCTACCTCCTAGCGGGAGGCGGAGGTGAGCAGTACTTC.

The rearrangement uses TRBV6-1 and TRBJ2-6, with 9 bases that match TRBD1. The V segment lost 4 bases and the J segment 4 bases; nucleotides outside the gene matches: 17. The V gene's germline CDR1 is MNHNS and CDR2 SASEGT. This CDR3 has 20 residues. The CDR3 loop reads CASSGTGALKEGSGANVLTF. As DNA, the CDR3 is TGTGCCAGCAGTGGGACAGGGGCCTTGAAGGAAGGGTCCGGGGCCAACGTCCTGACTTTC.

CDR3 nucleotides: TGCGCCAGCAGCTTGGACGTGGAGACAGGGGCGGAAGCTTTCTTT. Its translation: CASSLDVETGAEAFF. The rearrangement uses TRBV5-1 and TRBJ1-1; 8 bases are shared with TRBD1. CDR1 is SGHRS and CDR2 is YFSETQ in the germline V gene. V lost 0 bases to trimming and J lost 8 bases; unmatched junction nucleotides: 9. The CDR3 contains 15 residues.

The chain employs TRBV6-1 and TRBJ2-2; TRBD1 matches at 9 bases. The CDR3 has 15 residues. Germline V gene sequence: CDR1 MNHNS, CDR2 SASEGT. The trim removed 3 bases at V and 5 bases at J, leaving 4 bases unmatched. Here the CDR3 reads CASSEDRGWTGELFF. CDR3 in DNA: TGTGCCAGCAGTGAGGACAGGGGATGGACCGGGGAGCTGTTTTTT.